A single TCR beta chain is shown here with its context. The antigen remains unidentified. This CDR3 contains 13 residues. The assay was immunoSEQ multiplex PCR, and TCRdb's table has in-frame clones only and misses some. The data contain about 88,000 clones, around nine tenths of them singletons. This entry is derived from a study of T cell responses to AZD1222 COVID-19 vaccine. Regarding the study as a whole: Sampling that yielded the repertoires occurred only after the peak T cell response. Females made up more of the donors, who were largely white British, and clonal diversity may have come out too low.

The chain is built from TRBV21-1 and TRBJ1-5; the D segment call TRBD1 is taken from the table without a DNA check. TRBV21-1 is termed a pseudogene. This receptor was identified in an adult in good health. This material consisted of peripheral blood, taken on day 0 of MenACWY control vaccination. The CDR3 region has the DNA TGTGCCAGCAGTCCCGACAGGGAGAGGTCCCAGCATTTT. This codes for CASSPDRERSQHF.